The T cell receptor beta chain under discussion was sequenced for a study of T-cell memory formation after mild COVID-19. Study at large: The two donors had largely donor-specific TCR clusters.

In its sample, this clonotype was seen a few times. No antigen is known for it. 5'RACE primed at constant segments yielded TCR alpha and TCR beta cDNA libraries bearing sample barcodes and UMIs. TCRdb re-derived calls from the 5' RACE reads in MiXCR, one entry per CDR3 protein. The sample records about 270,000 distinct CDR3 sequences, roughly a sixth being singletons. The study's findings and limits: Day 15 to 85 contracting clones showed balanced CD4/CD8; day 15 to 37 expanders favored CD4+. Memory from before infection featured some responding clones, which suggests cross-reactive memory joined.

Trimming stripped 5 bases from V and 1 base from J, with 15 bases between. Germline V gene data show CDR1 as SGHTA and CDR2 as FQGNSA. The CDR3 consists of 16 residues. The material sequenced was PBMCs or a T cell subset sorted from them (not recorded which). This clonotype was sampled from a man aged 18 to 30 who had mild COVID-19 (a few samples of this study predate the infection). Cell type and time point are not known. The chain is built from TRBV7-2 and TRBJ2-4; D ambiguous. This chain's CDR3 is CASSQERLGAKNIQYF. Here the CDR3 DNA reads TGTGCCAGCAGCCAAGAGCGTCTGGGGGCCAAAAACATTCAGTACTTC.